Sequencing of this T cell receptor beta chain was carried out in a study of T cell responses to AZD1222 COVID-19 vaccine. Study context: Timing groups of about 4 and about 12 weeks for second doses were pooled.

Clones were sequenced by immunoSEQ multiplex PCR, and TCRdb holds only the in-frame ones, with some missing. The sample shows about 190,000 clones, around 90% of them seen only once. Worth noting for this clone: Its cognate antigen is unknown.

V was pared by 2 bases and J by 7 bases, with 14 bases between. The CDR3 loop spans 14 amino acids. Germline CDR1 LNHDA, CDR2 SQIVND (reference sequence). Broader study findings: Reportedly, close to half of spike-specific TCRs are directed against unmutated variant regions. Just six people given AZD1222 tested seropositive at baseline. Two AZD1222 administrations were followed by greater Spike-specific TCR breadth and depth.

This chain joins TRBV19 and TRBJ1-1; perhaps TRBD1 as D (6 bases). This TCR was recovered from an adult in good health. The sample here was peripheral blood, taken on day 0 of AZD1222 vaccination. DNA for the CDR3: TGTGCCAGTAGTATAATCTTACAGGGCGGTGAAGCTTTCTTT. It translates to CASSIILQGGEAFF. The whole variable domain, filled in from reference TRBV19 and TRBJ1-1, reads DGGITQSPKYLFRKEGQNVTLSCEQNLNHDAMYWYRQDPGQGLRLIYYSQIVNDFQKGDIAEGYSVSREKKESFPLTVTSAQKNPTAFYLCASSIILQGGEAFFGQGTRLTVV.